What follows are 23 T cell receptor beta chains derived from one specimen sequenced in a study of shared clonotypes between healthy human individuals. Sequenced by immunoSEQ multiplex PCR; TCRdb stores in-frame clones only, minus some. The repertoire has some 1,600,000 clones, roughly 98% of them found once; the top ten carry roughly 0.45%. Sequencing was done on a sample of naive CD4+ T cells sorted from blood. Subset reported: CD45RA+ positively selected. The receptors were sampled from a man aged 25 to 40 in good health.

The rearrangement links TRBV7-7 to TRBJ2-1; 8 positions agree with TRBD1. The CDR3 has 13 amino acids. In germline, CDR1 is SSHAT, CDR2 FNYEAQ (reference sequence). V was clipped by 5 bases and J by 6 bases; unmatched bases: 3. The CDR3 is CASSPGQANEQFF. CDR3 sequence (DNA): TGTGCCAGCAGCCCGGGACAGGCCAATGAGCAGTTCTTC.

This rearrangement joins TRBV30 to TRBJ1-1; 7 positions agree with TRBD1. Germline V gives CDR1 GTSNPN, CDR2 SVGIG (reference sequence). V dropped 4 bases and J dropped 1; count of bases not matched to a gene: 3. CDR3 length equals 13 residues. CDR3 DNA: TGTGCCTGGACCCGGGACAGGAACACTGAAGCTTTCTTT. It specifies CAWTRDRNTEAFF.

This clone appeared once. The CDR3 here is CASSRRLGGRNEQFF. In nucleotides, the CDR3 is TGTGCCAGCAGTCGACGACTAGGGGGACGGAATGAGCAGTTCTTC. The rearrangement joins TRBV28 to TRBJ2-1; possibly TRBD1 or TRBD2 for D (6 bases each). Germline V gene sequence: CDR1 MDHEN, CDR2 SYDVKM. The CDR3 loop spans 15 amino acids. The V and J ends lost 5 bases and 7 bases respectively, with 18 bases between them.

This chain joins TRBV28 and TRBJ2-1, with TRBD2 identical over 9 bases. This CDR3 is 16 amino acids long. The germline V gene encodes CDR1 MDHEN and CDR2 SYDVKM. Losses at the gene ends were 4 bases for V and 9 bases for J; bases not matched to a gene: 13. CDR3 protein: CASSSWASGIIGEQFF. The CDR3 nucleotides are TGTGCCAGCAGTTCCTGGGCTAGCGGGATAATTGGTGAGCAGTTCTTC.

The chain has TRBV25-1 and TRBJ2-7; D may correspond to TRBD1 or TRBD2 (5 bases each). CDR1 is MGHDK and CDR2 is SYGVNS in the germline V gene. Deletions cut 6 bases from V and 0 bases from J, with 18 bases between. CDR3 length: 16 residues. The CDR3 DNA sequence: TGTGCCAGCAGCGCACCTCGGGGCAGCTTCTCCTACGAGCAGTACTTC. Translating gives CASSAPRGSFSYEQYF.

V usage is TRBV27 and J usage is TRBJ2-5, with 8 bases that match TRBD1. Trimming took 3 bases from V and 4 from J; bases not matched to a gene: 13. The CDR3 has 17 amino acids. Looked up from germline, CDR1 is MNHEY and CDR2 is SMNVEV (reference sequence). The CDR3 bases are TGTGCCAGCAGTTTTCTCCCGACAGGGGCGAATCGAGAGACCCAGTACTTC. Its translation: CASSFLPTGANRETQYF.

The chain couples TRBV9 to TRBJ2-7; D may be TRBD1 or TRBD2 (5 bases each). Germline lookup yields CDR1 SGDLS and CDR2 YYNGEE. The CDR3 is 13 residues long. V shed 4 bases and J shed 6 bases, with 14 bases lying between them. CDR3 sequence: CASSPRGVGEQYF. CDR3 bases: TGTGCCAGCAGCCCTCGGGGCGTGGGCGAGCAGTACTTC. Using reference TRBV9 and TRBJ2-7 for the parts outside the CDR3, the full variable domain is DSGVTQTPKHLITATGQRVTLRCSPRSGDLSVYWYQQSLDQGLQFLIQYYNGEERAKGNILERFSAQQFPDLHSELNLSSLELGDSALYFCASSPRGVGEQYFGPGTRLTVT.

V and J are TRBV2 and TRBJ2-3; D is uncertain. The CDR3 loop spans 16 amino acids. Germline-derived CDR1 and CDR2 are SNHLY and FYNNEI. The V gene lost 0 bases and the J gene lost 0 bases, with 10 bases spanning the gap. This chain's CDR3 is CASSEAPSVSTDTQYF. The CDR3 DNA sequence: TGTGCCAGCAGTGAAGCGCCGTCAGTTAGCACAGATACGCAGTATTTT.

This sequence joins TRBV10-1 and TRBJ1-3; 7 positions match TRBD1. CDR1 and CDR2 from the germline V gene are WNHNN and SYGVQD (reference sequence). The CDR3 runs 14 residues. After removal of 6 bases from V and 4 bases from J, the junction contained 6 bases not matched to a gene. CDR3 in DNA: TGCGCCAGCAGCGCCGGACAGGCAGGAAACACCATATATTTT. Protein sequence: CASSAGQAGNTIYF.

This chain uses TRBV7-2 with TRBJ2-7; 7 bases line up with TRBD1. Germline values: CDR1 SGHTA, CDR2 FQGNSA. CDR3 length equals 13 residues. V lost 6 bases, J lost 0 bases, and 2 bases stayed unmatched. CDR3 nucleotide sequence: TGTGCCAGCAGGGGGACAGACTCCTACGAGCAGTACTTC. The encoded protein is CASRGTDSYEQYF.

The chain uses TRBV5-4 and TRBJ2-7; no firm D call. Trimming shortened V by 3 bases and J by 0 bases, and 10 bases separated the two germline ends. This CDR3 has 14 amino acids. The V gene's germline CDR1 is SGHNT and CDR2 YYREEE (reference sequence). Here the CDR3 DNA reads TGTGCCAGCAGCTCCGACCCCTCCTCCTACGAGCAGTACTTC. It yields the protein CASSSDPSSYEQYF.

The chain's CDR3 is CASTPGGRHEQYF. The CDR3 DNA is TGCGCCAGCACCCCGGGGGGCCGACACGAGCAGTACTTC. The chain links TRBV23-1 to TRBJ2-7; maybe TRBD2 (7 bases). Being an ORF, TRBV23-1 has a function that is uncertain. V was cut by 7 bases and J by 5 bases, with 15 bases left in between. The CDR3 is made up of 13 amino acids.

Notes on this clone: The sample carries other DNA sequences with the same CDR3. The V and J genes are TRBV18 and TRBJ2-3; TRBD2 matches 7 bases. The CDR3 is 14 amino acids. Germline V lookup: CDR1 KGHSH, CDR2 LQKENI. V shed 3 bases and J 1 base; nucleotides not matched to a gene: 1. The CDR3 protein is CASSPREGTDTQYF. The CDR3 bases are TGTGCCAGCTCACCCCGGGAGGGCACAGATACGCAGTATTTT.

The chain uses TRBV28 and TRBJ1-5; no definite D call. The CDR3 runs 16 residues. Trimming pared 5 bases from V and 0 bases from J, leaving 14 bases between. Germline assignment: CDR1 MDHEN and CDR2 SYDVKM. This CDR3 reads CASSKGNIYSNQPQHF. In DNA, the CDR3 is TGTGCCAGCAGTAAAGGGAACATATATAGCAATCAGCCCCAGCATTTT.

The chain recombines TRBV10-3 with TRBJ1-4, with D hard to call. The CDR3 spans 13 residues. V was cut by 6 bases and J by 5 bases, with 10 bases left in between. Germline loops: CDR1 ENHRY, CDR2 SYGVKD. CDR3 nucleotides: TGTGCCATCAGATCGGACCCAAATGAAAAACTGTTTTTT. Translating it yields CAIRSDPNEKLFF.

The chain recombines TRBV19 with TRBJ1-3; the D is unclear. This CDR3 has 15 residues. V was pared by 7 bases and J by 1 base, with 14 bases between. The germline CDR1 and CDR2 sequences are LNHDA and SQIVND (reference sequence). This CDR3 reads CASNGRMSSGNTIYF. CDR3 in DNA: TGTGCCAGTAATGGGAGGATGTCTTCTGGAAACACCATATATTTT.

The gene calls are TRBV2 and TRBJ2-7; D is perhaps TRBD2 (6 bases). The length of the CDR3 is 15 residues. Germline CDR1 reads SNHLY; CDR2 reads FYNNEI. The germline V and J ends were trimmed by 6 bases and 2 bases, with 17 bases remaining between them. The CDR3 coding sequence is TGTGCCAGCAGGGAACCGCGGGATATCCCCTACGAGCAGTACTTC. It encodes CASREPRDIPYEQYF.

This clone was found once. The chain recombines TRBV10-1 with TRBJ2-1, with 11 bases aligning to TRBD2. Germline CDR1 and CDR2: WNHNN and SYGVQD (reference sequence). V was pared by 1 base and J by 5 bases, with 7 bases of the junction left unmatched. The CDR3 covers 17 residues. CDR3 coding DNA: TGCGCCAGCAGTGAGTTGTCTAGCGGGAGGACACACAATGAGCAGTTCTTC. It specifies CASSELSSGRTHNEQFF.

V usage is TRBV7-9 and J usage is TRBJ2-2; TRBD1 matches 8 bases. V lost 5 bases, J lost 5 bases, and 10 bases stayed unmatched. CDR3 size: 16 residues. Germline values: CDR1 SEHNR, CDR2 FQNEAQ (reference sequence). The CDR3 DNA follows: TGTGCCAGCAGCCAATCAGGGGGCCCGGGTACCGGGGAGCTGTTTTTT. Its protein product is CASSQSGGPGTGELFF.

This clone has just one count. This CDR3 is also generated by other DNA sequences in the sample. CDR3 coding DNA: TGTGCCAGCAGCGTATCTGGCAGGTCCTACGAGCAGTACTTC. Translation: CASSVSGRSYEQYF. The chain carries TRBV9 and TRBJ2-7; D is undetermined. CDR1 and CDR2 from the germline V gene are SGDLS and YYNGEE. Trimming cost V 1 base and J 1 base, with 9 bases left between them. The CDR3 sequence is 14 residues long. The variable domain in full, with the rest retrieved from reference TRBV9 and TRBJ2-7, is DSGVTQTPKHLITATGQRVTLRCSPRSGDLSVYWYQQSLDQGLQFLIQYYNGEERAKGNILERFSAQQFPDLHSELNLSSLELGDSALYFCASSVSGRSYEQYFGPGTRLTVT.

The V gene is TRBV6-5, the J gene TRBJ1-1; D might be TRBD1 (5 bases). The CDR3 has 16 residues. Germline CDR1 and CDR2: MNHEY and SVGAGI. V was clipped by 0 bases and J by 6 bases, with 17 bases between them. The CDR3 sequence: CASSYSQSLRGAEAFF. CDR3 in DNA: TGTGCCAGCAGTTACTCTCAATCTCTGCGAGGGGCTGAAGCTTTCTTT.

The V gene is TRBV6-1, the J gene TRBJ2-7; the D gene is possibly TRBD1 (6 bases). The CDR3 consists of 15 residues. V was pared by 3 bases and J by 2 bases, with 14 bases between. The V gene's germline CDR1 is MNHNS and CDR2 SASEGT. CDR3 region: CASSDRGGIAYEQYF. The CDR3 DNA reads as TGTGCCAGCAGTGATCGAGGGGGAATAGCCTACGAGCAGTACTTC.

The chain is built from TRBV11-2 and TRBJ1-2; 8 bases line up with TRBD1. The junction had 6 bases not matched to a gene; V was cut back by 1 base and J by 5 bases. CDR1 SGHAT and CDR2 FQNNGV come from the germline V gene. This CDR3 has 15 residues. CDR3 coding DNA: TGTGCCAGCAGCTTAGGGCAGGGGGCACCGTATGGCTACACCTTC. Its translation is CASSLGQGAPYGYTF.